This T cell receptor beta chain was obtained from a study of blood T cell repertoires in COVID-19. At the level of the study: Samples came from the United States, Italy and Spain, spanning acute and convalescent COVID-19. From T cells, B-cell-depleted T cells, or PBMCs came the material, which was cDNA or gDNA.

The CDR3 consists of 12 residues. Germline V CDR1 and CDR2: MNHEY, SMNVEV (reference sequence). Trimming took 6 bases from V and 1 from J, leaving 6 bases between them. Followed over time, Seattle patients had been enrolled while infection was active. Only in-frame clones appear in the TCRdb table, and some are missing; sequencing was by immunoSEQ multiplex PCR. The sample holds 400,000 to 450,000 clones, over 75% seen once. Sequencing was performed on peripheral blood. This TCR was recovered from a woman between 40 and 55 years old with COVID-19, enrolled during active disease. This chain uses TRBV27 with TRBJ1-1; the D is unclear. CDR3 coding DNA: TGTGCCAGCAGGTCGTGGAACACTGAAGCTTTCTTT. Protein product: CASRSWNTEAFF.